These 19 T cell receptor beta chains originate from one sample sequenced in a study of T cells after yellow fever vaccination. In TCRdb, the 5' RACE reads were re-called with MiXCR into one record per CDR3 protein. The sample holds a few hundred thousand distinct CDR3 sequences; around 6.8% are singletons and the top ten take 18%. The starting material was PBMCs, obtained about 49 days after the first yellow fever vaccination. The receptors here all came from a man younger than 35 who received the YFV17D yellow fever vaccine.

The rearrangement uses TRBV7-2 and TRBJ2-1, with TRBD2 matching 11 bases. CDR1 is SGHTA, CDR2 FQGNSA, per germline. CDR3 length: 16 residues. J was trimmed by 9 bases and V by 2 bases; bases with no gene match: 9. The CDR3, as DNA: TGTGCCAGCAGCTTATTAGCGGGGGGGCATGGGGGTGAGCAGTTCTTC. It is translated as CASSLLAGGHGGEQFF.

The rearrangement links TRBV7-9 to TRBJ1-3; perhaps TRBD1 as D (6 bases). The length of the CDR3 is 15 residues. Trimming pared 3 bases from V and 0 bases from J, leaving 9 bases between. Germline CDR1 SEHNR, CDR2 FQNEAQ (reference sequence). CDR3 DNA sequence: TGTGCCAGCAGCTTGGGGGCCGTCTCTGGAAACACCATATATTTT. Translating it yields CASSLGAVSGNTIYF.

The sample holds a few counts of this clonotype. The chain combines TRBV14 with TRBJ2-1; D is unclear. Between the trimmed V and J ends, which lost 4 bases and 2 bases, there was a span of 12 bases. CDR3 size: 15 residues. Germline CDR1 is SGHDN and CDR2 is FVKESK. The CDR3 region is CASSPVMSAYNEQFF. For the CDR3, the DNA is TGTGCCAGCAGCCCCGTAATGTCTGCCTACAATGAGCAGTTCTTC.

With respect to this clonotype: Compared with germline, one end of the junction differs, possibly owing to a read error. This chain links TRBV7-2 with TRBJ1-6, with D perhaps matching TRBD1 (5 bases). This CDR3 contains 14 residues. Germline-derived CDR1 and CDR2 are SGHTA and FQGNSA. In nucleotides, the CDR3 is TGTGCCAGCAGCCCAAGGGGTTCGTATTCACCCCCCCACTTT. This gives the protein CASSPRGSYSPPHF. The full variable domain, with the rest looked up from reference TRBV7-2 and TRBJ1-6, is GAGVSQSPSNKVTEKGKDVELRCDPISGHTALYWYRQSLGQGLEFLIYFQGNSAPDKSGLPSDRFSAERTGGSVSTLTIQRTQQEDSAVYLCASSPRGSYSPPHFGNGTRLTVT.

The J gene is TRBJ1-6, the V gene TRBV5-1; D uncertain. V was trimmed by 0 bases and J by 0 bases, leaving 10 bases between them. CDR1 SGHRS and CDR2 YFSETQ come from the germline V gene. The CDR3 extends over 17 amino acids. CDR3: CASSLVPADSYNSPLHF. The DNA for the CDR3 is TGCGCCAGCAGCTTGGTTCCAGCAGACTCCTATAATTCACCCCTCCACTTT. The variable domain in full, with the rest retrieved from reference TRBV5-1 and TRBJ1-6, is KAGVTQTPRYLIKTRGQQVTLSCSPISGHRSVSWYQQTPGQGLQFLFEYFSETQRNKGNFPGRFSGRQFSNSRSEMNVSTLELGDSALYLCASSLVPADSYNSPLHFGNGTRLTVT.

This clonotype came up a few times. V is TRBV19 and J is TRBJ1-1; TRBD1 aligns across 8 bases. J lost 5 bases, V lost 3 bases, and 8 bases had no gene match. Germline assignment: CDR1 LNHDA and CDR2 SQIVND (reference sequence). This CDR3 region has 15 residues. Here the CDR3 reads CASSISGQGFTEAFF. The DNA of the CDR3 is TGTGCCAGTAGTATCTCCGGACAGGGTTTTACTGAAGCTTTCTTT.

This chain connects TRBV20-1 to TRBJ1-2; no reliable D call. The germline V gene has CDR1 DFQATT and CDR2 SNEGSKA (reference sequence). This CDR3 has 14 residues. V was trimmed by 1 base and J by 4 bases, leaving 13 bases between them. The CDR3 region is CSARGADSSYGYTF. The CDR3 region has the DNA TGCAGTGCTAGAGGGGCAGACTCCAGCTATGGCTACACCTTC.

This clonotype was observed at least ten times. The chain couples TRBV5-1 to TRBJ1-4; tentative D call: TRBD1 (5 bases). The germline gives CDR1 SGHRS, CDR2 YFSETQ. This CDR3 comprises 14 residues. V gave up 4 bases and J gave up 7 bases, with 14 bases separating them. DNA for the CDR3: TGCGCCAGCAGCCGGGGACGGAGCGGTGAAAAACTGTTTTTT. This translates into CASSRGRSGEKLFF. Full variable domain (rest looked up from reference TRBV5-1 and TRBJ1-4): KAGVTQTPRYLIKTRGQQVTLSCSPISGHRSVSWYQQTPGQGLQFLFEYFSETQRNKGNFPGRFSGRQFSNSRSEMNVSTLELGDSALYLCASSRGRSGEKLFFGSGTQLSVL.

This clonotype has just a few counts. CDR3: CSASTGRNTEAFF. The CDR3 nucleotides read TGCAGTGCTTCCACAGGCCGGAACACTGAAGCTTTCTTT. The rearrangement uses TRBV20-1 and TRBJ1-1; TRBD1 is a possible D gene (5 bases). Germline V CDR1 and CDR2: DFQATT, SNEGSKA (reference sequence). The CDR3 loop spans 13 amino acids. Between the trimmed V and J ends, which lost 5 bases and 1 base, there was a span of 11 bases.

This clonotype has just a few counts. The chain recombines TRBV5-8 with TRBJ2-1; D is perhaps TRBD1 or TRBD2 (7 bases each). The germline V gene encodes CDR1 SGHTS and CDR2 YDEGEE. V was shortened by 4 bases and J by 5 bases, with 16 bases between the two germline ends. This CDR3 contains 15 residues. CDR3 DNA: TGTGCCAGCAGCCGAAGACAGGGAGGGAACAATGAGCAGTTCTTC. The encoded protein is CASSRRQGGNNEQFF. Looking up the rest from reference TRBV5-8 and TRBJ2-1 gives the full variable domain: EAGVTQSPTHLIKTRGQQATLRCSPISGHTSVYWYQQALGLGLQFLLWYDEGEERNRGNFPPRFSGRQFPNYSSELNVNALELEDSALYLCASSRRQGGNNEQFFGPGTRLTVL.

In its sample, this clonotype was seen a few times. This sequence joins TRBV7-2 and TRBJ2-7; D is ambiguous. V was shortened by 5 bases and J by 4 bases, with 9 bases between the two germline ends. This CDR3 contains 12 residues. From germline, CDR1 is SGHTA and CDR2 FQGNSA. CDR3 residues: CASSLTKYEQYF. The CDR3 DNA reads as TGTGCCAGCAGCCTAACAAAATACGAGCAGTACTTC.

The sample holds many counts of this clonotype. This sequence joins TRBV5-1 and TRBJ2-2; 7 bases match TRBD1. V gave up 2 bases and J gave up 5 bases; unmatched junction bases: 9. The CDR3 loop spans 16 amino acids. In germline, CDR1 is SGHRS, CDR2 YFSETQ. The DNA for the CDR3 is TGCGCCAGCAGCTTTAAACAGGGGATCGGGACCGGGGAGCTGTTTTTT. As protein: CASSFKQGIGTGELFF.

This clonotype was seen ten or more times. J is TRBJ2-7 and V is TRBV10-3; unclear D gene. Germline CDR1 is ENHRY and CDR2 is SYGVKD. The CDR3 is 11 amino acids. The V and J ends lost 8 bases and 3 bases respectively, with 8 bases between them. In nucleotides, the CDR3 is TGTGCCATCGGAGACTTCTACGAGCAGTACTTC. It codes for CAIGDFYEQYF.

This chain connects TRBV4-3 to TRBJ2-1, with D possibly TRBD2 on 7 matching bases. Trimming pared 2 bases from V and 8 bases from J, leaving 16 bases between. Germline V gives CDR1 LGHNA, CDR2 YSLEER. The CDR3 sequence is 15 residues long. CDR3: CASSQRGGAGDEQFF. In DNA form, the CDR3 reads TGCGCCAGCAGCCAACGTGGGGGGGCCGGGGATGAGCAGTTCTTC.

This clonotype was recorded at least ten times. The gene calls are TRBV6-2 or TRBV6-3 and TRBJ2-7; a weak D match, TRBD2 (6 bases). Germline-derived CDR1 and CDR2 are MNHEY and SVGEGT. The CDR3 is made up of 14 amino acids. The V end was cut by 8 bases, the J end by 5 bases, with 19 bases between. CDR3: CASAEQEGFNEQYF. Here the CDR3 DNA reads TGTGCCAGCGCCGAACAGGAGGGATTCAACGAGCAGTACTTC.

This chain connects TRBV2 to TRBJ2-1, with TRBD2 matching 10 bases. This CDR3 contains 13 residues. Germline CDR1 is SNHLY and CDR2 is FYNNEI. The CDR3 sequence: CAAASGGHNEQFF. The CDR3 nucleotides read TGTGCTGCGGCTAGCGGGGGTCACAATGAGCAGTTCTTC. Full variable domain (missing parts from reference TRBV2 and TRBJ2-1): EPEVTQTPSHQVTQMGQEVILRCVPISNHLYFYWYRQILGQKVEFLVSFYNNEISEKSEIFDDQFSVERPDGSNFTLKIRSTKLEDSAMYFCAAASGGHNEQFFGPGTRLTVL.

The V and J genes are TRBV27 and TRBJ1-6, with TRBD1 as a possible D gene (5 bases). This CDR3 is built from 16 residues. V was trimmed by 6 bases and J by 0 bases, leaving 12 bases between them. Germline V gives CDR1 MNHEY, CDR2 SMNVEV (reference sequence). CDR3 amino acids: CASRGVGSSYNSPLHF. The CDR3, as DNA: TGTGCCAGCAGAGGGGTGGGCTCCTCCTATAATTCACCCCTCCACTTT.

This clonotype was counted ten times or more. The J gene is TRBJ2-5, the V gene TRBV6-2 or TRBV6-3, with D hard to call. V was shortened by 2 bases and J by 4 bases, with 2 bases between the two germline ends. CDR1 MNHEY and CDR2 SVGEGT come from the germline V gene. The length of the CDR3 is 11 residues. In nucleotides, the CDR3 is TGTGCCAGCAGTTACGCAGAGACCCAGTACTTC. It codes for CASSYAETQYF.

This clonotype was observed a few times. This chain uses TRBV28 with TRBJ2-3, with D maybe TRBD2 (7 bases). Germline V gene data show CDR1 as MDHEN and CDR2 as SYDVKM. The V end lost 5 bases, the J end lost 2 bases, and 17 bases lay between the germline ends. This CDR3 spans 16 amino acids. As DNA, the CDR3 is TGTGCCAGCAGTGCTCTCGCGGGGGCGTTCACAGATACGCAGTATTTT. This encodes CASSALAGAFTDTQYF.